Shown below are 27 T cell receptor beta chains from a single sample sequenced in a study of T cell changes during pregnancy in multiple sclerosis. Profiled with immunoSEQ multiplex PCR; TCRdb holds only in-frame clones, not every one. The sample records around 44,000 clones, approximately 92% being singletons. The sequenced material came from peripheral blood. These receptors all stem from a female donor with multiple sclerosis, enrolled in a pregnancy study.

This clone has only a few counts. The rearrangement links TRBV13 to TRBJ2-7; D uncertain. The ends were cut back, 1 base at V and 3 bases at J, with 7 bases in the middle. The CDR3 consists of 13 residues. CDR1 and CDR2 from the germline V gene are PRHDT and FYEKMQ (reference sequence). The CDR3 nucleotides read TGTGCCAGCAGCTTAGTTACCGACTACGAGCAGTACTTC. It is translated as CASSLVTDYEQYF.

The chain joins TRBV23-1 to TRBJ1-3; perhaps TRBD1 as D (5 bases). TRBV23-1 is an open reading frame whose function is uncertain. CDR3 length equals 15 residues. V lost 0 bases and J 2 bases, leaving 8 bases between the germline ends. DNA of the CDR3: TGCGCCAGCAGTCAATCCGGGGGGACTGGAAACACCATATATTTT. Its translation is CASSQSGGTGNTIYF.

The chain couples TRBV13 to TRBJ2-7; D is perhaps TRBD2 (5 bases). CDR1 and CDR2 from the germline V gene are PRHDT and FYEKMQ (reference sequence). V was trimmed by 5 bases and J by 6 bases, leaving 17 bases between them. The CDR3 is made up of 14 amino acids. CDR3 sequence: CASSHSFGMGEQYF. DNA of the CDR3: TGTGCCAGCAGCCACTCATTCGGGATGGGCGAGCAGTACTTC.

The gene calls are TRBV5-1 and TRBJ2-5; TRBD2 aligns across 16 bases. CDR1 and CDR2 from the germline V gene are SGHRS and YFSETQ. The CDR3 sequence is 19 residues long. J lost 5 bases, V lost 4 bases, and 14 bases had no gene match. The CDR3 DNA is TGCGCCAGCAGCCCGGGACTAGCGGGAGGGCCAGCCGTGCCGGAGACCCAGTACTTC. Translated, it gives CASSPGLAGGPAVPETQYF.

The CDR3, as DNA: TGTGCCAGCAGCACACATCCAAGTCGGGGGTCGGGACAGCCCCAGCATTTT. Its translation: CASSTHPSRGSGQPQHF. The chain joins TRBV7-6 to TRBJ1-5; a weak D match, TRBD1 (5 bases). The CDR3 loop spans 17 amino acids. Germline-derived CDR1 and CDR2 are SGHVS and FNYEAQ. The V end lost 5 bases, the J end lost 7 bases, and 24 bases lay between the germline ends.

The chain has TRBV4-1 and TRBJ2-3; the D is unclear. The germline V gene has CDR1 MGHRA and CDR2 YSYEKL. The CDR3 runs to 15 residues. Trimming shortened V by 0 bases and J by 6 bases, and 13 bases separated the two germline ends. The CDR3 DNA follows: TGCGCCAGCAGCCAAGAGTGGATCGTAGGCGATACGCAGTATTTT. Protein: CASSQEWIVGDTQYF.

The chain employs TRBV6-1 and TRBJ2-2, with no clear D. The V gene lost 2 bases and the J gene lost 6 bases, with 13 bases spanning the gap. Germline CDR1 is MNHNS and CDR2 is SASEGT. This CDR3 has 15 residues. This CDR3 is CASSERLGVPGELFF. CDR3 DNA: TGTGCCAGCAGTGAAAGGCTTGGGGTCCCCGGGGAGCTGTTTTTT.

The V and J genes are TRBV7-9 and TRBJ2-1; 10 nucleotides line up with TRBD2. With V trimmed by 5 bases and J by 8 bases, 6 bases remained unmatched. This CDR3 contains 14 residues. Looked up from germline, CDR1 is SEHNR and CDR2 is FQNEAQ (reference sequence). Here the CDR3 reads CASSPGLAFHEQFF. CDR3 nucleotides: TGTGCCAGCAGCCCGGGACTAGCGTTCCATGAGCAGTTCTTC.

J is TRBJ2-1 and V is TRBV28, with 10 bases that match TRBD1. Germline trimming cut 6 bases from V and 2 bases from J; bases unmatched to any gene: 4. Germline CDR1 is MDHEN and CDR2 is SYDVKM. The CDR3 is made up of 15 amino acids. The CDR3 nucleotides are TGTGCCAGCAGGTCCGGGACAGGGGCCTACAATGAGCAGTTCTTC. It yields the protein CASRSGTGAYNEQFF.

V and J are TRBV5-4 and TRBJ2-2; 14 nucleotides match TRBD2. The ends lost 5 bases at V and 2 bases at J; junction bases unmatched: 5. Looked up from germline, CDR1 is SGHNT and CDR2 is YYREEE (reference sequence). The CDR3 contains 17 residues. CDR3 DNA sequence: TGTGCCAGCAGACACGGACTAGCGGGGGGTAACACCGGGGAGCTGTTTTTT. It codes for CASRHGLAGGNTGELFF.

The chain links TRBV9 to TRBJ1-2; D is unclear. Germline V gene sequence: CDR1 SGDLS, CDR2 YYNGEE. V gave up 4 bases and J gave up 1 base, with 17 bases separating them. This CDR3 has 16 residues. The DNA for the CDR3 is TGTGCCAGCAGCCCGACGTCTTTAATAGTTAACTATGGCTACACCTTC. It specifies CASSPTSLIVNYGYTF.

The genes are TRBV5-1 and TRBJ1-1, with D unresolved. V was clipped by 6 bases and J by 1 base, with 13 bases between them. Germline V lookup: CDR1 SGHRS, CDR2 YFSETQ. This CDR3 region has 14 residues. CDR3 sequence: CASTQWAGNTEAFF. Written as DNA, the CDR3 is TGCGCCAGCACCCAATGGGCGGGGAACACTGAAGCTTTCTTT.

This chain connects TRBV7-2 to TRBJ2-1; no firm D call. The length of the CDR3 is 13 residues. The V end lost 5 bases, the J end lost 12 bases, and 17 bases lay between the germline ends. CDR1 and CDR2 (germline): SGHTA, FQGNSA. For the CDR3, the DNA is TGTGCCAGCAGCCCTCCCTCGGCCCGGGTGCAGTTCTTC. Amino acid sequence: CASSPPSARVQFF.

J is TRBJ1-4 and V is TRBV9, with TRBD1 identical over 8 bases. Germline V lookup: CDR1 SGDLS, CDR2 YYNGEE. The V gene end was trimmed by 0 bases and the J gene end by 5 bases; junction bases not matched to a gene: 6. The CDR3 extends over 16 amino acids. CDR3 amino acids: CASSVGRTGMNEKLFF. In DNA, the CDR3 is TGTGCCAGCAGCGTAGGCCGGACAGGGATGAATGAAAAACTGTTTTTT.

This clone is labeled medium-sized. The chain combines TRBV6-5 with TRBJ1-1; D is perhaps TRBD1 (5 bases). Per germline, CDR1 MNHEY and CDR2 SVGAGI. Trimming shortened V by 2 bases and J by 4 bases, and 14 bases separated the two germline ends. This CDR3 has 15 residues. The chain's CDR3 is CASSYRGRVGTEAFF. CDR3 bases: TGTGCCAGCAGTTACCGGGGGAGGGTTGGCACTGAAGCTTTCTTT.

The chain employs TRBV5-1 and TRBJ2-2; 9 bases match TRBD2. The germline V gene has CDR1 SGHRS and CDR2 YFSETQ. The CDR3 extends over 19 amino acids. V lost 4 bases to trimming and J lost 4 bases; unmatched junction nucleotides: 17. This chain's CDR3 is CASSVDRLAALTLTGELFF. The CDR3 coding sequence is TGCGCCAGCAGCGTGGACAGACTAGCGGCCCTAACCCTCACCGGGGAGCTGTTTTTT.

The gene calls are TRBV6-5 and TRBJ2-1; perhaps TRBD2 as D (6 bases). The CDR3 covers 15 residues. Germline CDR1 MNHEY, CDR2 SVGAGI. V lost 5 bases and J lost 4, with 15 bases in between. CDR3 sequence: CASSPSGQFYNEQFF. The CDR3 region has the DNA TGTGCCAGCAGTCCGAGCGGGCAATTTTACAATGAGCAGTTCTTC.

This chain connects TRBV29-1 to TRBJ1-2; unclear D gene. From germline, CDR1 is SQVTM and CDR2 ANQGSEA. Trimming took off 4 bases at V and 4 bases at J, with 10 bases between the two ends. The CDR3 extends over 12 amino acids. The DNA for the CDR3 is TGCAGCGTTGTGATACAGCTCTATGGCTACACCTTC. Translated: CSVVIQLYGYTF.

The V call is TRBV28, the J call TRBJ2-4, with D maybe TRBD1 (6 bases). The V gene's germline CDR1 is MDHEN and CDR2 SYDVKM. The CDR3 consists of 12 residues. Deletions cut 5 bases from V and 5 bases from J, with 7 bases between. The CDR3 reads CASSRTENIQYF. DNA for the CDR3: TGTGCCAGCAGTAGGACAGAAAACATTCAGTACTTC.

The chain uses TRBV20-1 and TRBJ1-2, with D uncertain. The V end was cut by 0 bases, the J end by 4 bases, with 0 bases between. Germline V gene lookup returns CDR1 DFQATT and CDR2 SNEGSKA (reference sequence). There are 10 residues in the CDR3. This chain's CDR3 is CSARDYGYTF. CDR3 nucleotides: TGCAGTGCTAGAGACTATGGCTACACCTTC.

The J gene is TRBJ2-7, the V gene TRBV7-6, with 12 bases aligning to TRBD2. Germline trimming cut 5 bases from V and 2 bases from J; bases unmatched to any gene: 4. The CDR3 runs 15 residues. Germline V gene sequence: CDR1 SGHVS, CDR2 FNYEAQ. The CDR3 nucleotides are TGTGCCAGCAGCCCGCTAGCGGGAGGGCCCTACGAGCAGTACTTC. As protein: CASSPLAGGPYEQYF.

The V call is TRBV18, the J call TRBJ2-3, with D possibly being TRBD2 (6 bases). V was clipped by 4 bases and J by 4 bases, with 15 bases between them. CDR3 length: 15 amino acids. Per the germline V gene, CDR1 is KGHSH and CDR2 is LQKENI. The CDR3 coding sequence is TGTGCCAGCTCACGCTTCGATACTAGCTCAGATACGCAGTATTTT. Translated: CASSRFDTSSDTQYF.

This clone occurred once. The V and J genes are TRBV13 and TRBJ2-2; D is ambiguous. V lost 3 bases and J 9 bases, leaving 8 bases between the germline ends. The CDR3 runs to 12 residues. Germline CDR1 PRHDT, CDR2 FYEKMQ (reference sequence). The CDR3 sequence: CASSLVRRELFF. In nucleotides, the CDR3 is TGTGCCAGCAGCTTGGTCCGCCGGGAGCTGTTTTTT.

The genes are TRBV6-1 and TRBJ2-7; no clear D. CDR1 is MNHNS, CDR2 SASEGT, per germline. V was shortened by 0 bases and J by 0 bases, with 12 bases between the two germline ends. CDR3 length equals 16 residues. In nucleotides, the CDR3 is TGTGCCAGCAGTGAAGCTTACGGGCAAGGCTCCTACGAGCAGTACTTC. Translated: CASSEAYGQGSYEQYF.

Only one count was recorded for this clone. This chain uses TRBV6-5 with TRBJ2-1; TRBD2 matches 10 bases. CDR1 MNHEY and CDR2 SVGAGI come from the germline V gene. This CDR3 spans 14 amino acids. V gave up 7 bases and J gave up 8 bases; unmatched junction bases: 8. CDR3 DNA sequence: TGTGCCAGCATGAGGCTAGCGGGAGCGGATGAGCAGTTCTTC. Translation: CASMRLAGADEQFF.

CDR3 in DNA: TGTGCCAGCAGTGAAGACGGGACACCTGCTAACTATGGCTACACCTTC. It encodes CASSEDGTPANYGYTF. The genes are TRBV6-1 and TRBJ1-2; D possibly corresponds to TRBD1 (6 bases). CDR3 length: 16 amino acids. Germline V gene sequence: CDR1 MNHNS, CDR2 SASEGT. V lost 1 base, J lost 0 bases, and 12 bases lay in between.

This chain uses TRBV4-1 with TRBJ1-1; D gene ambiguous. CDR3 size: 13 residues. Between the trimmed V and J ends, which lost 3 bases and 8 bases, there was a span of 13 bases. Germline V gives CDR1 MGHRA, CDR2 YSYEKL. CDR3 sequence reads: CASSHLETLEAFF. In nucleotides, the CDR3 is TGCGCCAGCAGCCACCTGGAGACACTAGAAGCTTTCTTT.